The clone carrying this T cell receptor beta chain has only a few counts. No antigen is known for it. These data belong to a study of blood T cells in healthy people across ages. Study observations and caveats: Naive T cell percentage and TCR beta diversity correlated strongly.

The second PCR ran roughly 7 to 11 cycles with a sample-barcoded 5' primer and J-beta primers. A single record per CDR3 protein comes from TCRdb applying MiXCR to the 5' RACE reads. Counted here are roughly 700,000 distinct CDR3 sequences, 20% to 25% occurring once; the ten biggest clones make up 9.4%. Between the trimmed V and J ends, which lost 0 bases and 10 bases, there was a span of 15 bases. CDR3 length: 13 residues. The V gene's germline CDR1 is DFQATT and CDR2 SNEGSKA (reference sequence). These data were likewise used in another study, on T cells of mothers and their children. That source adds: Mother-child pairs who were related displayed a slightly higher overlap than unrelated pairs, a difference that was non-significant.

The chain is built from TRBV20-1 and TRBJ1-1, with D perhaps TRBD1 (5 bases). This receptor was taken from a boy younger than 18 in good health. The sequenced sample was blood. The CDR3 spells CSARDLGTGGAFF. The CDR3 region has the DNA TGCAGTGCTAGAGATCTAGGAACAGGAGGAGCTTTCTTT.